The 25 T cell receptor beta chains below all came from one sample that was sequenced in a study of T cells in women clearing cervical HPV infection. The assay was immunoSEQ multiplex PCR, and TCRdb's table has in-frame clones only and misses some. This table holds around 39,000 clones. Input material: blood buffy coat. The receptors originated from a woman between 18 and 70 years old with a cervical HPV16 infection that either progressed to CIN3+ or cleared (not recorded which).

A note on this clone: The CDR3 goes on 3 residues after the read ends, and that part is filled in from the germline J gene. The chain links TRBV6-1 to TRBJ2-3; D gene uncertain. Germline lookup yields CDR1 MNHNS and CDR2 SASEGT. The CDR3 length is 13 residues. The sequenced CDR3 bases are TGTGCCAGCAGTGAAGCGAGAACTTTGCCG. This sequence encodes CASSEARTLP. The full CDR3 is CASSEARTLPQYF.

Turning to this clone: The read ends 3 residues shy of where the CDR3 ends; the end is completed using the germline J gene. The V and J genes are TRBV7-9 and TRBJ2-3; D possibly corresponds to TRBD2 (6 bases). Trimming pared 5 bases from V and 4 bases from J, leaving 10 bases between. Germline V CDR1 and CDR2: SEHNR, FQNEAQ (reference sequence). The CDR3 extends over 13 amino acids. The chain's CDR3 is CASSGTGADTQYF. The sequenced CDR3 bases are TGTGCCAGCAGCGGGACGGGGGCAGATACG.

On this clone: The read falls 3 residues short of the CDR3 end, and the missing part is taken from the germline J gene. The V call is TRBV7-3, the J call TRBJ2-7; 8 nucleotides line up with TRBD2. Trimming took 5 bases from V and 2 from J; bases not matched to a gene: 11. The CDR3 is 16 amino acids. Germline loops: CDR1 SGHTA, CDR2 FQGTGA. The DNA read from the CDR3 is TGTGCCAGCAGCCCTAACGGCGGGAGGTCCCCCTACGAG. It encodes CASSPNGGRSPYE. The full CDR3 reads CASSPNGGRSPYEQYF. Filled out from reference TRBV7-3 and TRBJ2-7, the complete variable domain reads GAGVSQTPSNKVTEKGKYVELRCDPISGHTALYWYRQSLGQGPEFLIYFQGTGAADDSGLPNDRFFAVRPEGSVSTLKIQRTERGDSAVYLCASSPNGGRSPYEQYFGPGTRLTVT.

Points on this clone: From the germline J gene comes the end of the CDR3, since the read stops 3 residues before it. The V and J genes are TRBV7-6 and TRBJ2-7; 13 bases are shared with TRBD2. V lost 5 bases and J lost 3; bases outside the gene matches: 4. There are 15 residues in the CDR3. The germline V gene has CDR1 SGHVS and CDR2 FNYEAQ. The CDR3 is CASSLTSGGLYEQYF. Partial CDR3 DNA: TGTGCCAGCAGCCTGACTAGCGGGGGGCTCTACGAG.

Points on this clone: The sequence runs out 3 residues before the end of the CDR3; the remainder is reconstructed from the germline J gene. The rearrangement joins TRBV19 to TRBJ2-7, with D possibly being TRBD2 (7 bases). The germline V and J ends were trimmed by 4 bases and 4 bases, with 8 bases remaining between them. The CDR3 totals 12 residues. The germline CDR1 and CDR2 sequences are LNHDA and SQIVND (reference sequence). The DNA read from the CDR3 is TGTGCCAGTAGTAAGGGGGGGTACGAG. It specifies CASSKGGYE. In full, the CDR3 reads CASSKGGYEQYF.

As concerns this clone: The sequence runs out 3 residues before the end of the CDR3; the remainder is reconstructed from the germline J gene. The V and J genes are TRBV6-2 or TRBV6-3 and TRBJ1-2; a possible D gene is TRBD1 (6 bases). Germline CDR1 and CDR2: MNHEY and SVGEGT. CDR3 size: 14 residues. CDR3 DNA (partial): TGTGCCAGCAGCTCGACAGGATTCACAGATACC. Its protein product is CASSSTGFTDT. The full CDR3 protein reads CASSSTGFTDTYTF.

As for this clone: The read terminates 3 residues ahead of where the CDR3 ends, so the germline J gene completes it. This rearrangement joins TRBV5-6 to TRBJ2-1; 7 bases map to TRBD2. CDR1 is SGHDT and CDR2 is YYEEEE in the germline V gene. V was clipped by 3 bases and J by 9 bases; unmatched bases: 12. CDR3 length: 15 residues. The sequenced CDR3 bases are TGTGCCAGCAGCTGGGGCCACGGGAGGCCGGGTGAG. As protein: CASSWGHGRPGE. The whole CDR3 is CASSWGHGRPGEQFF.

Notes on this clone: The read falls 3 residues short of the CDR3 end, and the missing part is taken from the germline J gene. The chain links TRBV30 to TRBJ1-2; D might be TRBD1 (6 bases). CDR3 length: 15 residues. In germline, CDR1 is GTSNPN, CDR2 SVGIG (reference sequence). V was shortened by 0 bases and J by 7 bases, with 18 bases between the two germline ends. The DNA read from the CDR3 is TGTGCCTGGAGTGTACTATGGGGGCGAGTTGGTGGC. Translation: CAWSVLWGRVGG. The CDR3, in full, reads CAWSVLWGRVGGYTF.

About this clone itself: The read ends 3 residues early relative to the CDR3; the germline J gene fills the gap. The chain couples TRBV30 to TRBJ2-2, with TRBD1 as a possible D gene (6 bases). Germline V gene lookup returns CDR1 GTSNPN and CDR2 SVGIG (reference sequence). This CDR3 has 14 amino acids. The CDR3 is CAWKGKGDNSPLFF. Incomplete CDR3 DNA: TGTGCCTGGAAGGGGAAAGGGGACAATTCACCG.

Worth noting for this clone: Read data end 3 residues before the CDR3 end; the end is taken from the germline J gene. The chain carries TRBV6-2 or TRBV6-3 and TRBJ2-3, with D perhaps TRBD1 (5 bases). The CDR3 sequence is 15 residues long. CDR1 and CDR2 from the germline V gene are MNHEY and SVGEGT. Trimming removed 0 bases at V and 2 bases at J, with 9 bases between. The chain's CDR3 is CASSYSSGITDTQYF. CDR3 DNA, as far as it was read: TGTGCCAGCAGTTACTCGTCAGGGATCACAGATACG.

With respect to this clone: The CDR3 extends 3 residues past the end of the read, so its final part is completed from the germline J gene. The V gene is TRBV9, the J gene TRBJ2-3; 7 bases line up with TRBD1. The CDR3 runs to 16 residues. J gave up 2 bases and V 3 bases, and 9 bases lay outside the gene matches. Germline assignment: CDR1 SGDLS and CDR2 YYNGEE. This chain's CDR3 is CASSAQGQSFTDTQYF. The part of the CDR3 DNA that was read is TGTGCCAGCAGCGCCCAGGGACAGTCGTTCACAGATACG.

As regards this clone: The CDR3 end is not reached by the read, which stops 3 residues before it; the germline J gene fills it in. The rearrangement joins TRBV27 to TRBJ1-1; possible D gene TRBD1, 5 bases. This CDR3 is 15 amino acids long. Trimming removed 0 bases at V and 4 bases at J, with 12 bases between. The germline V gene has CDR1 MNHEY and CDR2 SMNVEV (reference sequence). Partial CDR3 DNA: TGTGCCAGCAGTTTATCGGGCAGGGTGGTCACTGAA. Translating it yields CASSLSGRVVTE. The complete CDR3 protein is CASSLSGRVVTEAFF.

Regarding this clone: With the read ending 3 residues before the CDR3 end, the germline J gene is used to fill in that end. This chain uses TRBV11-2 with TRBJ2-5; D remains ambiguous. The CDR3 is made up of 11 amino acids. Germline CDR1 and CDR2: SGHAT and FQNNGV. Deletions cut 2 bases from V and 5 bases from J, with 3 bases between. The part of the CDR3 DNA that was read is TGTGCCAGCAGCTTAAGCGAGACC. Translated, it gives CASSLSET. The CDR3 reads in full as CASSLSETQYF.

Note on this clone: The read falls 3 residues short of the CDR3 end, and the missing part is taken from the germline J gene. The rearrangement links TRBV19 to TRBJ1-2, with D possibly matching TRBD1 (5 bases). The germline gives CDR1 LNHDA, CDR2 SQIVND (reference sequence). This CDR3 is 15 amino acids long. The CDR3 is CASSVGLAGGTDYTF. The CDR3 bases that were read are TGTGCCAGTAGTGTGGGACTAGCGGGAGGTACCGAC.

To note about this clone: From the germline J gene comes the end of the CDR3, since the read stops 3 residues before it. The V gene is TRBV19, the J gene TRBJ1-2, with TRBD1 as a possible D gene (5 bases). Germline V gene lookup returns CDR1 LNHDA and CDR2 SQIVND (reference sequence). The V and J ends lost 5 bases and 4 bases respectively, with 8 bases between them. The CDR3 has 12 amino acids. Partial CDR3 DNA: TGTGCCAGTAGTGCAGGGCTCTATGGC. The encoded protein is CASSAGLYG. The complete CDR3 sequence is CASSAGLYGYTF.

CDR3 amino acids: CSARDPGQTNTIYF. The sequenced CDR3 bases are TGCAGTGCTAGAGACCCAGGACAGACCAACACC. This rearrangement joins TRBV20-1 to TRBJ1-3; tentative D call: TRBD1 (6 bases). The read stops 3 residues short of the end of the CDR3; the missing end is completed from the germline J gene. Germline V gives CDR1 DFQATT, CDR2 SNEGSKA (reference sequence). Trimming took off 0 bases at V and 7 bases at J, with 13 bases between the two ends. CDR3 length equals 14 residues.

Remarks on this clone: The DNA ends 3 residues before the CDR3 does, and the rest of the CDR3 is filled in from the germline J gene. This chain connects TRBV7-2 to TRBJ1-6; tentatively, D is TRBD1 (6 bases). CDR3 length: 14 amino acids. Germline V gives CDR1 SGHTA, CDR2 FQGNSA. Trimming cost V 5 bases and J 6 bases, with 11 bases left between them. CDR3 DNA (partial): TGTGCCAGCAGCCGGGTACAGGGTAATTCACCC. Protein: CASSRVQGNSP. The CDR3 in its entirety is CASSRVQGNSPLHF. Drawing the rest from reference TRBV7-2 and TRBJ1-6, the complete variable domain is GAGVSQSPSNKVTEKGKDVELRCDPISGHTALYWYRQSLGQGLEFLIYFQGNSAPDKSGLPSDRFSAERTGGSVSTLTIQRTQQEDSAVYLCASSRVQGNSPLHFGNGTRLTVT.

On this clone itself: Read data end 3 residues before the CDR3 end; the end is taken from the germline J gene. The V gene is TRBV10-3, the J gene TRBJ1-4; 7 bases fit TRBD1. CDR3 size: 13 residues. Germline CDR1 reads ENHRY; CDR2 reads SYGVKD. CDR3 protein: CAISGTVFGKLFF. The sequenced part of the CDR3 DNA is TGTGCCATCAGCGGGACAGTATTTGGGAAA.

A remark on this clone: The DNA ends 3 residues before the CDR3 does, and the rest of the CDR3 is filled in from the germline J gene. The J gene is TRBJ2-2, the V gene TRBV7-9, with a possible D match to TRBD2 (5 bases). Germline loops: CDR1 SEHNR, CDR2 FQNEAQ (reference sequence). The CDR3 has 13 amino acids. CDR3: CASRTGTREKLFF. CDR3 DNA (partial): TGTGCCAGCAGGACTGGAACTAGGGAAAAG.

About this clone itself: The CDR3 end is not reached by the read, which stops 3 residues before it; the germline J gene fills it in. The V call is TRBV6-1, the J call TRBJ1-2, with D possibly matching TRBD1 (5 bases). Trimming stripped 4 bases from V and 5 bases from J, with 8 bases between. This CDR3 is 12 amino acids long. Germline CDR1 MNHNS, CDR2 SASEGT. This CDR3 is CASSGGGYGYTF. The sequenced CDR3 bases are TGTGCCAGCAGTGGTGGGGGGTATGGC.

The CDR3 sequence is CASSLEGGGYEQYF. The covered CDR3 bases are TGTGCCAGCAGCTTAGAGGGAGGGGGCTACGAG. The chain is built from TRBV7-9 and TRBJ2-7; D perhaps matches TRBD2 (7 bases). The read finishes 3 residues shy of the CDR3 end, and the germline J gene is used to complete it. Trimming shortened V by 1 base and J by 3 bases, and 10 bases separated the two germline ends. The germline V gene encodes CDR1 SEHNR and CDR2 FQNEAQ (reference sequence). The CDR3 sequence is 14 residues long.

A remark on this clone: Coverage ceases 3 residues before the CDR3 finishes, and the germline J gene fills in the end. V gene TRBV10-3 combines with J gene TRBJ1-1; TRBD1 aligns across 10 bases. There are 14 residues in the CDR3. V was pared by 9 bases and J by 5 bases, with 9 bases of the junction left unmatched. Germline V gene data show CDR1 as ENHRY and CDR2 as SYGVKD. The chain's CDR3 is CAMGDRGLGTEAFF. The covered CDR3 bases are TGTGCCATGGGGGACAGGGGTTTGGGGACTGAA.

The sequenced part of the CDR3 DNA is TGTGCCAGCAGCTTGAAGACTAAGGTAGATACG. Amino acid sequence: CASSLKTKVDT. The full CDR3 protein reads CASSLKTKVDTQYF. The chain joins TRBV7-9 to TRBJ2-3; TRBD2 is a possible D gene (5 bases). The missing CDR3 end, 3 residues past where the read stops, is filled in from the germline J gene. V was shortened by 3 bases and J by 5 bases, with 12 bases between the two germline ends. Germline CDR1 and CDR2: SEHNR and FQNEAQ (reference sequence). The CDR3 is 14 amino acids.

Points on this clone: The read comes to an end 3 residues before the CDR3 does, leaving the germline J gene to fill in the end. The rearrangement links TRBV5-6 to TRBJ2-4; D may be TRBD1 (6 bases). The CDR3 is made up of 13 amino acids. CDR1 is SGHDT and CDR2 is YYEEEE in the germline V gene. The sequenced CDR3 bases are TGTGCCAGCAGCTTTTCAGGGGTAAGCGGT. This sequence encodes CASSFSGVSG. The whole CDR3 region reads CASSFSGVSGQYF.

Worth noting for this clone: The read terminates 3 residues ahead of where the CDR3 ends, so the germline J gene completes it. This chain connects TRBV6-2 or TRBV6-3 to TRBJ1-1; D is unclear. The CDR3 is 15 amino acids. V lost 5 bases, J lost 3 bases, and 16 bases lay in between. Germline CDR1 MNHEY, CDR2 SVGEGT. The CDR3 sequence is CASSRTVRGDTEAFF. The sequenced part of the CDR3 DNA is TGTGCCAGCAGTCGAACCGTCCGGGGAGACACTGAA.